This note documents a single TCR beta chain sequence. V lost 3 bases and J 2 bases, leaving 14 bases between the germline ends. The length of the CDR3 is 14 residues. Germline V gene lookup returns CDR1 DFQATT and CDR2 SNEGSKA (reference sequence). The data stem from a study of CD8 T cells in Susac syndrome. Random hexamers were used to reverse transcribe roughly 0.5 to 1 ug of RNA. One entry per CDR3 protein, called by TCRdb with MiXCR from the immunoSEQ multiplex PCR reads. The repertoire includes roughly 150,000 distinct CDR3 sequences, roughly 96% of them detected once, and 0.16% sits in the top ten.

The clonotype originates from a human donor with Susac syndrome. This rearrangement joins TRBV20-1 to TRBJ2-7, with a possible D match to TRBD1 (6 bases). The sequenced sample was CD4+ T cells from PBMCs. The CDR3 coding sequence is TGCAGTGCTAGCGGGATTACAGGGACCTACGAGCAGTACTTC. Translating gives CSASGITGTYEQYF.